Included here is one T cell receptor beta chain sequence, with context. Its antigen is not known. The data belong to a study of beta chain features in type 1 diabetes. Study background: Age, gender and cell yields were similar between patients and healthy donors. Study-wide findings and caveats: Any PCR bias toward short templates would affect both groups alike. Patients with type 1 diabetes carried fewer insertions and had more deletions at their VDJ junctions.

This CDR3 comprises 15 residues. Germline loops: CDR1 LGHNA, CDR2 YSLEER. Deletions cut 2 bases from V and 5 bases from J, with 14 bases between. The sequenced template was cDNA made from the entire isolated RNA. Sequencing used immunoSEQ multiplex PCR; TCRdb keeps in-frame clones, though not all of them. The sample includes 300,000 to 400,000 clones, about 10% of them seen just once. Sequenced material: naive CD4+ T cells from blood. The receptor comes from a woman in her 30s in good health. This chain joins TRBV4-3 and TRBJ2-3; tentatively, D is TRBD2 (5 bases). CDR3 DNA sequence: TGCGCCAGCAGCCAATCCGGCGAGGGCGTAGATACGCAGTATTTT. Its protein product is CASSQSGEGVDTQYF.